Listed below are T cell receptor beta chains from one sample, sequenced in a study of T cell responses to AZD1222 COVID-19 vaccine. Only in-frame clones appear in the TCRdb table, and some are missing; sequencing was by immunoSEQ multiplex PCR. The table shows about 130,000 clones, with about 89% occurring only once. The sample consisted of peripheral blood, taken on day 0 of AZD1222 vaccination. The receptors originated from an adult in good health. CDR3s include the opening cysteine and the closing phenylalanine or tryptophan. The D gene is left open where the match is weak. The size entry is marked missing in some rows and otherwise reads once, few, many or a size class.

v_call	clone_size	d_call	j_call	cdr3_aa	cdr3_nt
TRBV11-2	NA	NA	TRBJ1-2	CASSLGAGSHWGYTF	TGTGCCAGCAGCTTAGGGGCAGGGTCCCATTGGGGCTACACCTTC
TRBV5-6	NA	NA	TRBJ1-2	CASSPPGSMRGYTF	TGTGCCAGCAGCCCACCGGGGTCGATGCGTGGCTACACCTTC
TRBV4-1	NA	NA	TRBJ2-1	CASSQDPYNEQFF	TGCGCCAGCAGCCAAGATCCTTACAATGAGCAGTTCTTC
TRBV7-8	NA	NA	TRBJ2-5	CASSLKGTGSQYF	TGTGCCAGCAGCTTAAAGGGCACAGGGAGCCAGTACTTC
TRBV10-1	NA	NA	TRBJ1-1	CASSPRGGTPTEAFF	TGCGCCAGCAGCCCTAGAGGGGGTACTCCCACTGAAGCTTTCTTT
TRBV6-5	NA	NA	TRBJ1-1	CASSWGSEAFF	TGTGCCAGCAGTTGGGGTTCTGAAGCTTTCTTT
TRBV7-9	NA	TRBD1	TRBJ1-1	CASSLRQGGEAFF	TGTGCCAGCAGCTTACGCCAGGGGGGAGAAGCTTTCTTT
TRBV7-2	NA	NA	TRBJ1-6	CASSLPGASPLHF	TGTGCCAGCAGCTTACCCGGGGCTTCACCCCTCCACTTT
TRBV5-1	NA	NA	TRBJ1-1	CASSLLDIMNTEAFF	TGCGCCAGCAGCTTACTTGACATAATGAACACTGAAGCTTTCTTT
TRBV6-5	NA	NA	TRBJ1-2	CASSYNDRRDGYTF	TGTGCCAGCAGTTACAATGACAGGAGGGATGGCTACACCTTC
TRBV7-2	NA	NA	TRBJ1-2	CASSLTMSGGYTF	TGTGCCAGCAGCTTAACGATGTCGGGTGGCTACACCTTC
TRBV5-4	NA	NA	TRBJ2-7	CASSLDRKYEQYF	TGTGCCAGCAGCTTGGACAGAAAATACGAGCAGTACTTC
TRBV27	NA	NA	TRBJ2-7	CASSLYGQTYEQYF	TGTGCCAGCAGTTTATACGGACAGACCTACGAGCAGTACTTC
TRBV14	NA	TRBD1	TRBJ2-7	CASSPRGRGRVWGSYEQYF	TGTGCCAGCAGCCCTCGGGGCAGGGGGCGCGTGTGGGGCTCCTACGAGCAGTACTTC
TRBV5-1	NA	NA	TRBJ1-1	CASSLGQEAFF	TGCGCCAGCAGCTTGGGGCAGGAAGCTTTCTTT
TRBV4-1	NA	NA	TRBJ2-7	CASSQVPPSYEQYF	TGCGCCAGCAGCCAAGTTCCCCCCTCCTACGAGCAGTACTTC
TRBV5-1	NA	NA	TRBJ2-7	CASSLGQTEQYF	TGCGCCAGCAGCTTGGGACAGACCGAGCAGTACTTC
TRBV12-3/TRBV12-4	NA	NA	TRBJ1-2	CASSFVAPYGYTF	TGTGCCAGCAGTTTCGTGGCCCCATATGGCTACACCTTC
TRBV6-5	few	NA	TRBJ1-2	CGTKPSISGGYTF	TGTGGCACCAAACCAAGCATATCGGGTGGCTACACCTTC
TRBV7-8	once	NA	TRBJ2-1	CASSLGPGELYNEQFF	TGTGCCAGCAGCTTAGGACCGGGGGAGCTATACAATGAGCAGTTCTTC
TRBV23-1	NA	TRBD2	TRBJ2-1	CASKSGEGYNEQFF	TGCGCCAGCAAATCTGGGGAGGGGTACAATGAGCAGTTCTTC
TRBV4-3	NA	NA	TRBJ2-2	CASSQDRYTGELFF	TGCGCCAGCAGCCAAGACAGATACACCGGGGAGCTGTTTTTT
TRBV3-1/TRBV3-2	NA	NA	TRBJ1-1	CASSQAGVTEAFF	TGTGCCAGCAGCCAAGCGGGGGTCACTGAAGCTTTCTTT
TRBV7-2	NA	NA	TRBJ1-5	CASSLVGVTAQHF	TGTGCCAGCAGCTTAGTCGGGGTCACAGCCCAGCATTTT
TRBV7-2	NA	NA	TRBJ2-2	CASTPQGSPLNTGELFF	TGTGCCAGCACCCCACAGGGCTCCCCGCTGAACACCGGGGAGCTGTTTTTT
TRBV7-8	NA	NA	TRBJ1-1	CASSLGFSRQPNTEAFF	TGTGCCAGCAGCTTAGGATTTTCTAGACAGCCGAACACTGAAGCTTTCTTT
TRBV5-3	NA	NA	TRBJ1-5	CARSAAAPQHF	TGTGCCAGAAGCGCAGCAGCGCCCCAGCATTTT
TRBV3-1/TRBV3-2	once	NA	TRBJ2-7	CASSPHNIVGEQYF	TGTGCCAGCAGCCCCCATAATATAGTGGGCGAGCAGTACTTC
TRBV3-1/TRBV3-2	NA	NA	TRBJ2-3	CASSQGWSTDTQYF	TGTGCCAGCAGCCAAGGTTGGAGCACAGATACGCAGTATTTT
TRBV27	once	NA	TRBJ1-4	CASSPDGSTNEKLFF	TGTGCCAGCAGCCCCGACGGATCAACTAATGAAAAACTGTTTTTT
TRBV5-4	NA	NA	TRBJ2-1	CASSTPRRGDNEQFF	TGTGCCAGCAGCACCCCCAGGCGGGGAGACAATGAGCAGTTCTTC
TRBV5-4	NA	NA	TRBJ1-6	CATCVRGIRSPLHF	TGTGCCACCTGCGTTAGGGGTATTCGGTCACCCCTCCACTTT
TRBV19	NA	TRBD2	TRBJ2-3	CASSIRGLAGGSTDTQYF	TGTGCCAGTAGTATACGGGGACTAGCGGGGGGCTCCACAGATACGCAGTATTTT
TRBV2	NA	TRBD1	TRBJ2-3	CASRRTGGPDTQYF	TGTGCCAGCAGGCGGACAGGGGGTCCAGATACGCAGTATTTT
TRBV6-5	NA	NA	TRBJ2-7	CASSYDLGGEQYF	TGTGCCAGCAGTTACGATTTGGGCGGCGAGCAGTACTTC
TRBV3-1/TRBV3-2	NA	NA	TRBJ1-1	CASSQEGSTAEAFF	TGTGCCAGCAGCCAAGAGGGGTCGACAGCCGAAGCTTTCTTT
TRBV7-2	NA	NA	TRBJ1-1	CASSPTEGGTEAFF	TGTGCCAGCAGCCCGACCGAAGGGGGCACTGAAGCTTTCTTT
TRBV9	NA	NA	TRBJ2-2	CASSVVAGGGTGELFF	TGTGCCAGCAGCGTAGTGGCAGGGGGAGGTACCGGGGAGCTGTTTTTT
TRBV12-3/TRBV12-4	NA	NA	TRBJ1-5	CASSWGDQPQHF	TGTGCCAGCAGTTGGGGAGATCAGCCCCAGCATTTT
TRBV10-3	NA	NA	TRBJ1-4	CASSPQRATNEKLFF	TGTGCCAGTTCCCCCCAGCGGGCAACTAATGAAAAACTGTTTTTT